This TCR beta chain came from a study of metastatic and nonmetastatic thyroid tumors. The overall study: Malignant and benign thyroid patients had repertoires compared in peripheral blood and tumor or nodule tissue.

Treatment of any kind had been given to no patient before thyroid surgery. This clone was picked up many times. Original processing notes: Using the CDR3 differences seen across clinicopathological groups, the authors built a distant-metastasis classifier for papillary thyroid cancer, which was meant to discriminate distant-metastatic patients. Via MiXCR, TCRdb re-called the PCR reads. Here the V and J calls rest on TCRdb's processing, not on the authors' analysis. The sample has 40,000 to 50,000 clones; around 10% are singletons. Sequencing was performed on blood. This clonotype was sampled from a male donor with papillary thyroid cancer or a benign thyroid nodule (not recorded which). Some clones in this sample may be carry-over from other donors' samples.

CDR3 sequence (DNA): TGCAGTGCTAGAGGTAGCGGGAGCGGGAGCACAGATACGCAGTATTTT. Translated: CSARGSGSGSTDTQYF. The chain uses TRBV20-1 and TRBJ2-3; 9 nucleotides match TRBD2. V gave up 1 base and J gave up 0 bases; unmatched junction bases: 5. Germline CDR1 reads DFQATT; CDR2 reads SNEGSKA (reference sequence). The CDR3 contains 16 residues.